Shown below are 31 T cell receptor beta chains from a single sample sequenced in a study of blood T cell repertoires in COVID-19. Libraries were prepared by immunoSEQ multiplex PCR; TCRdb keeps only in-frame clonotypes and omits some of them. The sample shows some 180,000 clones, around 90% of them seen only once. The sequencing input was peripheral blood. The origin of the receptors is a man between 60 and 70 years old with active or convalescent COVID-19.

Here the CDR3 reads CASSQTGMGNQPQHF. DNA for the CDR3: TGTGCCAGCAGCCAAACAGGGATGGGCAATCAGCCCCAGCATTTT. The J gene is TRBJ1-5, the V gene TRBV9; possible D gene TRBD1, 6 bases. The CDR3 totals 15 residues. Deletions cut 4 bases from V and 2 bases from J, with 13 bases between. Germline V gene sequence: CDR1 SGDLS, CDR2 YYNGEE. Variable domain in full (rest from reference TRBV9 and TRBJ1-5): DSGVTQTPKHLITATGQRVTLRCSPRSGDLSVYWYQQSLDQGLQFLIQYYNGEERAKGNILERFSAQQFPDLHSELNLSSLELGDSALYFCASSQTGMGNQPQHFGDGTRLSIL.

The rearrangement uses TRBV7-9 and TRBJ2-1; 7 bases are a match to TRBD2. Germline lookup yields CDR1 SEHNR and CDR2 FQNEAQ (reference sequence). V lost 0 bases and J lost 7; bases outside the gene matches: 6. The CDR3 loop spans 15 amino acids. The CDR3 spells CASSLAGGVANEQFF. The CDR3 DNA reads TGTGCCAGCAGCTTAGCGGGAGGGGTAGCGAATGAGCAGTTCTTC.

J is TRBJ1-3 and V is TRBV7-2; tentatively, D is TRBD1 (5 bases). Per the germline V gene, CDR1 is SGHTA and CDR2 is FQGNSA. This CDR3 has 13 residues. Trimming cost V 2 bases and J 4 bases, with 6 bases left between them. The CDR3 sequence: CASSLQGGNTIYF. The CDR3 DNA sequence: TGTGCCAGCAGCTTACAGGGAGGAAACACCATATATTTT.

In its sample, this clone was seen many times. This chain uses TRBV10-3 with TRBJ2-1; 8 nucleotides align to TRBD1. This CDR3 region has 17 residues. Germline V gene sequence: CDR1 ENHRY, CDR2 SYGVKD. The V gene end was trimmed by 0 bases and the J gene end by 9 bases; junction bases not matched to a gene: 13. The CDR3: CAISESLMTGVTGEQFF. The CDR3 DNA reads TGTGCCATCAGTGAGTCGCTAATGACAGGGGTAACCGGTGAGCAGTTCTTC.

This sequence joins TRBV19 and TRBJ2-7; no clear D gene. Germline values: CDR1 LNHDA, CDR2 SQIVND (reference sequence). The CDR3 has 13 amino acids. Trimming cost V 5 bases and J 7 bases, with 15 bases left between them. CDR3 sequence: CASSPPVRGEQYF. CDR3 coding DNA: TGTGCCAGTAGTCCCCCGGTCCGAGGAGAGCAGTACTTC.

The chain is built from TRBV5-1 and TRBJ2-2; D is ambiguous. CDR1 and CDR2 from the germline V gene are SGHRS and YFSETQ. This CDR3 is 15 amino acids long. V lost 4 bases and J lost 0, with 10 bases in between. CDR3 nucleotides: TGCGCCAGCAGCCTTTACACCGCGAACACCGGGGAGCTGTTTTTT. It encodes CASSLYTANTGELFF.

This rearrangement joins TRBV9 to TRBJ2-1; 7 bases align to TRBD1. V gave up 2 bases and J gave up 8 bases; unmatched junction bases: 10. The CDR3 has 15 residues. The germline V gene has CDR1 SGDLS and CDR2 YYNGEE. The CDR3 region is CASSVDPTGTHEQFF. CDR3 DNA: TGTGCCAGCAGCGTGGATCCGACAGGGACCCATGAGCAGTTCTTC.

This rearrangement joins TRBV5-1 to TRBJ1-2, with TRBD1 identical over 7 bases. Germline trimming cut 6 bases from V and 2 bases from J; bases unmatched to any gene: 7. The CDR3 contains 14 residues. Germline V CDR1 and CDR2: SGHRS, YFSETQ. The CDR3 DNA reads as TGCGCCAGCACCCCCGGACAGGTGAACTATGGCTACACCTTC. Translating gives CASTPGQVNYGYTF. Complete variable domain (other parts from reference TRBV5-1 and TRBJ1-2): KAGVTQTPRYLIKTRGQQVTLSCSPISGHRSVSWYQQTPGQGLQFLFEYFSETQRNKGNFPGRFSGRQFSNSRSEMNVSTLELGDSALYLCASTPGQVNYGYTFGSGTRLTVV.

This chain uses TRBV11-2 with TRBJ2-5; D gene uncertain. The V end lost 0 bases, the J end lost 7 bases, and 6 bases lay between the germline ends. The CDR3 is made up of 12 amino acids. Germline V gene lookup returns CDR1 SGHAT and CDR2 FQNNGV. Here the CDR3 reads CASSLEVGTQYF. CDR3 in DNA: TGTGCCAGCAGCTTAGAGGTCGGGACCCAGTACTTC.

The chain links TRBV24-1 to TRBJ2-5; TRBD2 might be the D (6 bases). Germline lookup yields CDR1 KGHDR and CDR2 SFDVKD. Trimming took off 0 bases at V and 5 bases at J, with 12 bases between the two ends. The CDR3 loop spans 15 amino acids. CDR3 in amino acids: CATSDLAGRGETQYF. In DNA, the CDR3 is TGTGCCACCAGTGATTTGGCCGGGAGAGGGGAGACCCAGTACTTC.

V is TRBV18 and J is TRBJ1-3; TRBD1 aligns across 7 bases. Losses at the gene ends were 3 bases for V and 0 bases for J; bases not matched to a gene: 11. CDR3 size: 18 residues. Germline V lookup: CDR1 KGHSH, CDR2 LQKENI. The CDR3 sequence: CASSPATGQRFSGNTIYF. The CDR3 DNA reads as TGTGCCAGCTCACCTGCGACGGGACAGCGATTCTCTGGAAACACCATATATTTT.

This chain joins TRBV5-1 and TRBJ2-5; TRBD2 aligns across 11 bases. The CDR3 length is 14 residues. J gave up 8 bases and V 0 bases, and 3 bases lay outside the gene matches. Germline V CDR1 and CDR2: SGHRS, YFSETQ. This CDR3 is CASSLDLAGGTQYF. The CDR3 coding sequence is TGCGCCAGCAGCTTGGATCTAGCGGGGGGTACCCAGTACTTC.

The V and J genes are TRBV6-5 and TRBJ1-6; maybe TRBD1 (6 bases). CDR1 and CDR2 (germline): MNHEY, SVGAGI. The V end was cut by 7 bases, the J end by 8 bases, with 12 bases between. This CDR3 has 13 residues. The CDR3 nucleotides are TGTGCCAGCAAATTGGACAGCTATTCACCCCTCCACTTT. Amino acid sequence: CASKLDSYSPLHF.

The chain links TRBV15 to TRBJ1-3; 10 bases match TRBD1. Germline CDR1 LNHNV, CDR2 YYDKDF (reference sequence). Germline trimming cut 7 bases from V and 7 bases from J; bases unmatched to any gene: 10. This CDR3 spans 15 amino acids. CDR3 protein: CATNDSGTGANTIYF. The CDR3 coding sequence is TGTGCCACCAACGATTCCGGGACAGGGGCGAACACCATATATTTT.

CDR3 loop: CASRRTSSRTDTQYF. The CDR3, as DNA: TGTGCCAGCAGGCGGACTAGCAGCCGCACAGATACGCAGTATTTT. J is TRBJ2-3 and V is TRBV4-2; 8 nucleotides agree with TRBD2. The V segment lost 6 bases and the J segment 1 base; nucleotides outside the gene matches: 6. Germline V CDR1 and CDR2: LGHNA, YNFKEQ. The CDR3 spans 15 residues.

Comment on this clone: The same CDR3 also results from other DNA sequences found in this sample. This chain uses TRBV3-1 (or the pseudogene TRBV3-2) with TRBJ1-1; D ambiguous. Trimming stripped 10 bases from V and 4 bases from J, with 10 bases between. Germline V gives CDR1 LGHDT, CDR2 YNNKEL (reference sequence). The CDR3 is made up of 11 amino acids. In DNA form, the CDR3 reads TGTGCCACCCGGGGTTCCACTGAAGCTTTCTTT. Amino acid sequence: CATRGSTEAFF.

The chain links TRBV10-2 to TRBJ1-2; tentatively, D is TRBD1 (5 bases). Germline CDR1 reads WSHSY; CDR2 reads SAAADI. This CDR3 has 13 residues. V was pared by 0 bases and J by 8 bases, with 10 bases between. Here the CDR3 reads CASSESGGNGYTF. Here the CDR3 DNA reads TGCGCCAGCAGTGAGTCCGGGGGGAACGGCTACACCTTC.

The chain carries TRBV6-5 and TRBJ1-4; D might be TRBD1 (6 bases). The CDR3 consists of 14 residues. CDR1 is MNHEY and CDR2 is SVGAGI in the germline V gene. V was pared by 0 bases and J by 8 bases, with 10 bases between. The CDR3 is CASSYSVTGEKLFF. CDR3 DNA sequence: TGTGCCAGCAGTTACTCCGTTACAGGGGAAAAACTGTTTTTT.

The chain links TRBV5-1 to TRBJ2-3; 8 bases fit TRBD2. Germline trimming cut 2 bases from V and 2 bases from J; bases unmatched to any gene: 4. Germline values: CDR1 SGHRS, CDR2 YFSETQ. The CDR3 spans 15 residues. CDR3 DNA sequence: TGCGCCAGCAGCTTAACTAGCGGCCTCACAGATACGCAGTATTTT. It codes for CASSLTSGLTDTQYF. Drawing the rest from reference TRBV5-1 and TRBJ2-3, the complete variable domain is KAGVTQTPRYLIKTRGQQVTLSCSPISGHRSVSWYQQTPGQGLQFLFEYFSETQRNKGNFPGRFSGRQFSNSRSEMNVSTLELGDSALYLCASSLTSGLTDTQYFGPGTRLTVL.

This chain joins TRBV25-1 and TRBJ2-2; 9 bases match TRBD2. Per germline, CDR1 MGHDK and CDR2 SYGVNS. The V and J ends lost 8 bases and 6 bases, in that order; junction bases with no gene match: 7. The CDR3 length is 14 residues. The CDR3 nucleotides read TGTGCCAGCTTGCGGGGGGGCTTCCCCGGGGAGCTGTTTTTT. Amino acid sequence: CASLRGGFPGELFF.

Written as DNA, the CDR3 is TGTGCCAGCAGCTTAGACGGACTAGCGGGGAAGTTCTTC. It codes for CASSLDGLAGKFF. The rearrangement uses TRBV11-2 and TRBJ2-1; 12 bases map to TRBD2. This CDR3 comprises 13 residues. V was pared by 0 bases and J by 14 bases, with 2 bases of the junction left unmatched. Germline V CDR1 and CDR2: SGHAT, FQNNGV.

This sequence joins TRBV19 and TRBJ1-2; 7 nucleotides agree with TRBD1. Germline V gene lookup returns CDR1 LNHDA and CDR2 SQIVND (reference sequence). The CDR3 has 14 residues. The junction had 6 bases not matched to a gene; V was cut back by 7 bases and J by 1 base. The chain's CDR3 is CASNPDRNNYGYTF. The DNA of the CDR3 is TGTGCCAGTAACCCGGACAGGAATAACTATGGCTACACCTTC. The full variable domain, in which reference TRBV19 and TRBJ1-2 provide the parts outside the CDR3, is DGGITQSPKYLFRKEGQNVTLSCEQNLNHDAMYWYRQDPGQGLRLIYYSQIVNDFQKGDIAEGYSVSREKKESFPLTVTSAQKNPTAFYLCASNPDRNNYGYTFGSGTRLTVV.

CDR3: CASSSDTSSLQETQYF. The CDR3 bases are TGTGCCAGCAGTTCGGATACCTCTAGCCTCCAAGAGACCCAGTACTTC. The chain carries TRBV27 and TRBJ2-5, with D possibly being TRBD2 (5 bases). Trimming stripped 4 bases from V and 1 base from J, with 16 bases between. The germline V gene encodes CDR1 MNHEY and CDR2 SMNVEV (reference sequence). CDR3 length: 16 amino acids.

This chain uses TRBV4-2 with TRBJ2-1; 14 bases fit TRBD2. The V gene end was trimmed by 4 bases and the J gene end by 10 bases; junction bases not matched to a gene: 6. Germline V gene lookup returns CDR1 LGHNA and CDR2 YNFKEQ. CDR3 length: 15 residues. The CDR3 nucleotides read TGTGCCAGCAGCCTGGGACTAGCGGGGGCCCTCGAGCAGTTCTTC. Protein sequence: CASSLGLAGALEQFF.

V and J are TRBV12-3 or TRBV12-4 and TRBJ2-5, with D unclear. V lost 4 bases and J 5 bases, leaving 5 bases between the germline ends. There are 11 residues in the CDR3. The CDR3 sequence: CASSSGETQYF. Written as DNA, the CDR3 is TGTGCCAGCAGTTCCGGGGAGACCCAGTACTTC.

The rearrangement uses TRBV7-9 and TRBJ2-1; 8 bases line up with TRBD2. V lost 5 bases to trimming and J lost 2 bases; unmatched junction nucleotides: 2. The CDR3 is made up of 14 amino acids. Germline V gene sequence: CDR1 SEHNR, CDR2 FQNEAQ (reference sequence). The CDR3 loop reads CASSRGGTYNEQFF. CDR3 sequence (DNA): TGTGCCAGCAGCCGCGGGGGGACCTACAATGAGCAGTTCTTC. The variable domain in full, completed from reference TRBV7-9 and TRBJ2-1, reads DTGVSQNPRHKITKRGQNVTFRCDPISEHNRLYWYRQTLGQGPEFLTYFQNEAQLEKSRLLSDRFSAERPKGSFSTLEIQRTEQGDSAMYLCASSRGGTYNEQFFGPGTRLTVL.

The chain recombines TRBV9 with TRBJ1-4; the D gene is possibly TRBD1 (5 bases). Trimming shortened V by 3 bases and J by 7 bases, and 19 bases separated the two germline ends. Per germline, CDR1 SGDLS and CDR2 YYNGEE. There are 16 residues in the CDR3. The CDR3 DNA is TGTGCCAGCAGCGAGACTTATGCCCAGGGCGGTGAAAAACTGTTTTTT. Encoded protein: CASSETYAQGGEKLFF.

The gene calls are TRBV11-2 and TRBJ2-2, with 8 bases matching TRBD1. With 5 bases clipped from V and 5 bases from J, the junction kept 10 bases outside the gene matches. The CDR3 loop spans 16 amino acids. CDR1 and CDR2 (germline): SGHAT, FQNNGV. The CDR3 is CASSPLDRAVTGELFF. Here the CDR3 DNA reads TGTGCCAGCAGCCCACTGGACAGGGCGGTAACCGGGGAGCTGTTTTTT.

As concerns this clone: Other DNA sequences of this sample code for an identical CDR3. The chain is built from TRBV24-1 and TRBJ2-3, with TRBD1 as a possible D gene (7 bases). The germline V gene has CDR1 KGHDR and CDR2 SFDVKD. V lost 1 base and J 1 base, leaving 8 bases between the germline ends. This CDR3 region has 15 residues. CDR3 region: CATSDFRGGTDTQYF. The CDR3 nucleotides read TGTGCCACCAGTGATTTCAGGGGGGGCACAGATACGCAGTATTTT.

The rearrangement links TRBV7-2 to TRBJ1-1; D is uncertain. The length of the CDR3 is 12 residues. CDR1 is SGHTA, CDR2 FQGNSA, per germline. The V gene lost 3 bases and the J gene lost 10 bases, with 12 bases spanning the gap. CDR3 sequence reads: CASSFLTEGAFF. CDR3 DNA: TGTGCCAGCAGCTTTCTAACCGAGGGAGCTTTCTTT.

A single count supports this clone. V gene TRBV7-3 combines with J gene TRBJ2-1, with D perhaps TRBD1 (6 bases). The CDR3 is 13 residues long. Germline CDR1 and CDR2: SGHTA and FQGTGA. Trimming stripped 5 bases from V and 7 bases from J, with 12 bases between. The DNA of the CDR3 is TGTGCCAGCAGCCCGCAGGGGTGGAATGAGCAGTTCTTC. Translated, it gives CASSPQGWNEQFF.